This paragraph reports one T cell receptor (beta chain). Its antigen is not known. V shed 0 bases, J shed 4 bases, and the junction held 4 bases outside the gene matches. Germline V gene sequence: CDR1 SGHRS, CDR2 YFSETQ. This CDR3 is built from 15 residues. This entry comes from a study of CD8+ T cells in alopecia areata. Treatment noted: oral pan-JAK inhibitor, 5-10 mg twice daily. RNA, once extracted, was reverse transcribed into cDNA for use as the sequencing template. Clones were read by immunoSEQ multiplex PCR, and TCRdb kept only the in-frame ones, dropping some. The table includes more than 200,000 clones, less than 45% detected once. General study points: The study also sequences resident alphabeta T cells of normal skin in scalp samples. Throughout tofacitinib, many expanded lesional clones continued to persist in scalp and blood. For patients receiving tofacitinib, scalp clonality and expanded CD8+ clones among the top 100 significantly decreased.

The source material was CD4+ T cells sorted from blood, sampled between weeks 36 and 40, from a patient treated with tofacitinib. This receptor was identified in a human donor with alopecia areata. V and J are TRBV5-1 and TRBJ2-1; 7 nucleotides align to TRBD2. CDR3 DNA sequence: TGCGCCAGCAGCTTGGCCGGGCGGGGGTACAATGAGCAGTTCTTC. It specifies CASSLAGRGYNEQFF. Full variable domain (rest looked up from reference TRBV5-1 and TRBJ2-1): KAGVTQTPRYLIKTRGQQVTLSCSPISGHRSVSWYQQTPGQGLQFLFEYFSETQRNKGNFPGRFSGRQFSNSRSEMNVSTLELGDSALYLCASSLAGRGYNEQFFGPGTRLTVL.